These T cell receptor beta chains were read from a single sample in a study of PD-1 blockade in classical Hodgkin lymphoma. Clones were read by immunoSEQ multiplex PCR, and TCRdb kept only the in-frame ones, dropping some. The sample carries 16,000 or so clones, 82% recorded once. Sequenced material: peripheral blood mononuclear cells (PBMCs), taken before the second cycle of nivolumab. The receptors derive from a human donor with classical Hodgkin lymphoma. Each CDR3 is given with its conserved first and last residue. The D gene is left open where the match is weak.

d_gene | v_gene | CDR3aa
. | TRBV19 | CASSRQVNPSEQYF
TRBD1 | TRBV28 | CASRRTGTGTEQYF
. | TRBV19 | CASGINPRNTIYF
TRBD1 | TRBV2 | CASWGQGDYGYTF
TRBD1 | TRBV5-1 | CASSSRQGDTGELFF
. | TRBV4-2 | CASSQEGTGTYGYTF
. | TRBV25-1 | CASSDPRGPGELFF
. | TRBV28 | CASRIWGNQPQHF
. | TRBV7-8 | CASSLNWQAGSSYEQYF
. | TRBV19 | CASSIGNGLTDTQYF
. | TRBV25-1 | CASSEWVAGVNIQYF
TRBD1 | TRBV15 | CATSSRTGGQPQHF
. | TRBV11-2 | CASTANNGANYGYTF
. | TRBV4-2 | CASSQTYGGAAKNTEAFF
. | TRBV19 | CASRPKGYGNEQFF
. | TRBV15 | CATSRGVSYEQYF
. | TRBV7-8 | CASSLVRGEGYTF
TRBD1 | TRBV5-1 | CASSLEATGTSTGELFF
TRBD2 | TRBV6-4 | CASSDGAGETDTQYF
. | TRBV2 | CASTPPEGGREYF
. | TRBV6-6 | CASSPNAGAVTQYF
TRBD1 | TRBV7-9 | CASSLLTGDGGYTF
TRBD1 | TRBV5-4 | CAGSRGQETQYF
. | TRBV20-1 | CSAWDNEAFF
. | TRBV11-2 | CASSREIISTNYGYTF
. | TRBV30 | CACGWEAGELFF
. | TRBV6-5 | CASSLLTEAFF
. | TRBV7-8 | CASSWLGDGELFF
TRBD1 | TRBV27 | CASSPLFGTGAAKLFF
. | TRBV28 | CASRGYLPYSNQPQHF
. | TRBV11-2 | CASMPSPNPETQYF
TRBD1 | TRBV6-5 | CASAGGRPVSEAFF
. | TRBV27 | CASSSHRESPLHF
TRBD1 | TRBV7-3 | CASSLGQGRFAEAFF
. | TRBV11-3 | CASSTPHRNQPQHF
. | TRBV19 | CASRALREDTQYF
. | TRBV19 | CASSRGQQETQYF
. | TRBV6-6 | CASGSIPNYGYTF
TRBD1 | TRBV15 | CATSREDRVNEQFF
TRBD2 | TRBV11-2 | CASSLDRGGRYEQYF
. | TRBV4-3 | CASSQVGEDYGYTF
TRBD1 | TRBV5-6 | CASPGHRGHTEAFF
. | TRBV5-4 | CASSQEWGTLQETQYF